These T cell receptor beta chains were read from a single sample in a study of early T cells in non-severe SARS-CoV-2 infection. Each CDR3 protein gets one entry after TCRdb re-called the 5' RACE reads with MiXCR. The sample shows fewer than 75,000 distinct CDR3 sequences, around 20% of them seen only once. Sequenced here: whole blood, sampled at baseline. These TCRs come from an adult who was a healthcare worker with PCR-confirmed SARS-CoV-2 infection or an uninfected control (not recorded which). Each CDR3 is given with its conserved first and last residue. A D gene is named only where the DNA matches it firmly. Rows may omit the clone size; those that give it use once, few, many or a size class.

cdr3_length: 14
clone_size: few
d_call: NA
j_call: TRBJ2-1
v_call: TRBV30
cdr3_aa: CAWSAGALYNEQFF
cdr3_nt: TGTGCCTGGAGTGCGGGGGCCCTATACAATGAGCAGTTCTTC

cdr3_length: 15
clone_size: few
d_call: NA
j_call: TRBJ1-1
v_call: TRBV7-8
cdr3_aa: CASSLREGENTEAFF
cdr3_nt: TGTGCCAGCAGCTTACGGGAGGGGGAGAACACTGAAGCTTTCTTT

cdr3_length: 14
clone_size: few
d_call: NA
j_call: TRBJ2-7
v_call: TRBV9
cdr3_aa: CASSAGDSSYEQYF
cdr3_nt: TGTGCCAGCAGCGCGGGGGACAGCTCCTACGAGCAGTACTTC

cdr3_length: 14
clone_size: NA
d_call: TRBD1
j_call: TRBJ1-1
v_call: TRBV27
cdr3_aa: CASRRTGVRTEAFF
cdr3_nt: TGTGCCAGCAGAAGAACAGGGGTAAGGACTGAAGCTTTCTTT

cdr3_length: 15
clone_size: few
d_call: TRBD2
j_call: TRBJ2-5
v_call: TRBV7-8
cdr3_aa: CASSLLAGEKETQYF
cdr3_nt: TGTGCCAGCAGCTTACTAGCGGGGGAAAAAGAGACCCAGTACTTC

cdr3_length: 14
clone_size: few
d_call: TRBD1
j_call: TRBJ2-3
v_call: TRBV7-3
cdr3_aa: CASALGQRTDTQYF
cdr3_nt: TGTGCCAGCGCCTTGGGACAGCGAACAGATACGCAGTATTTT

cdr3_length: 14
clone_size: NA
d_call: TRBD1
j_call: TRBJ1-2
v_call: TRBV6-4
cdr3_aa: CASSPDRTDYGYTF
cdr3_nt: TGTGCCAGCAGCCCGGACAGGACCGACTATGGCTACACCTTC

cdr3_length: 14
clone_size: few
d_call: NA
j_call: TRBJ2-5
v_call: TRBV29-1
cdr3_aa: CSVEGAGAEETQYF
cdr3_nt: TGCAGCGTTGAAGGCGCGGGCGCCGAGGAGACCCAGTACTTC

cdr3_length: 13
clone_size: NA
d_call: NA
j_call: TRBJ1-2
v_call: TRBV10-3
cdr3_aa: CAISESADYGYTF
cdr3_nt: TGTGCCATCAGTGAGTCCGCAGACTATGGCTACACCTTC

cdr3_length: 16
clone_size: many
d_call: TRBD1
j_call: TRBJ2-4
v_call: TRBV27
cdr3_aa: CASSFRTGLAKNIQYF
cdr3_nt: TGTGCCAGCAGTTTCAGGACAGGGCTGGCCAAAAACATTCAGTACTTC

cdr3_length: 17
clone_size: few
d_call: TRBD2
j_call: TRBJ2-1
v_call: TRBV6-1
cdr3_aa: CASSEGLAGGSYNEQFF
cdr3_nt: TGTGCCAGCAGTGAGGGACTAGCGGGGGGCTCCTACAATGAGCAGTTCTTC

cdr3_length: 15
clone_size: NA
d_call: NA
j_call: TRBJ2-2
v_call: TRBV7-9
cdr3_aa: CASSQAMGNTGELFF
cdr3_nt: TGTGCCAGCAGCCAAGCCATGGGGAACACCGGGGAGCTGTTTTTT

cdr3_length: 15
clone_size: NA
d_call: NA
j_call: TRBJ2-7
v_call: TRBV11-2
cdr3_aa: CASSLRAQVEYEQYF
cdr3_nt: TGTGCCAGCAGCTTAAGGGCCCAGGTCGAGTACGAGCAGTACTTC

cdr3_length: 14
clone_size: few
d_call: NA
j_call: TRBJ1-3
v_call: TRBV12-3/TRBV12-4
cdr3_aa: CASSPSGNGNTIYF
cdr3_nt: TGTGCCAGCAGTCCTTCAGGGAATGGAAACACCATATATTTT

cdr3_length: 15
clone_size: NA
d_call: NA
j_call: TRBJ1-1
v_call: TRBV3-1
cdr3_aa: CASSLSTVLNTEAFF
cdr3_nt: TGTGCCAGCAGCCTGTCGACAGTGCTTAACACTGAAGCTTTCTTT

cdr3_length: 14
clone_size: NA
d_call: NA
j_call: TRBJ1-4
v_call: TRBV18
cdr3_aa: CASSPDTGNEKLFF
cdr3_nt: TGTGCCAGCTCACCAGACACGGGTAATGAAAAACTGTTTTTT

cdr3_length: 11
clone_size: NA
d_call: NA
j_call: TRBJ2-2
v_call: TRBV12-3/TRBV12-4
cdr3_aa: CASGPTGELFF
cdr3_nt: TGTGCCAGCGGGCCCACCGGGGAGCTGTTTTTT

cdr3_length: 15
clone_size: few
d_call: NA
j_call: TRBJ1-2
v_call: TRBV18
cdr3_aa: CASSQQDSLGYGYTF
cdr3_nt: TGTGCCAGCTCACAGCAGGACAGTTTGGGATATGGCTACACCTTC

cdr3_length: 14
clone_size: NA
d_call: NA
j_call: TRBJ1-4
v_call: TRBV20-1
cdr3_aa: CSARVYETNEKLFF
cdr3_nt: TGCAGTGCTAGAGTATACGAGACTAATGAAAAACTGTTTTTT

cdr3_length: 16
clone_size: few
d_call: NA
j_call: TRBJ2-1
v_call: TRBV7-3
cdr3_aa: CASNSSGEDLGNEQFF
cdr3_nt: TGTGCCAGCAACTCATCCGGGGAAGATCTGGGGAATGAGCAGTTCTTC

cdr3_length: 15
clone_size: few
d_call: NA
j_call: TRBJ2-3
v_call: TRBV6-6
cdr3_aa: CASSYSGGVADTQYF
cdr3_nt: TGTGCCAGCAGTTACTCCGGCGGGGTGGCAGATACGCAGTATTTT

cdr3_length: 14
clone_size: NA
d_call: NA
j_call: TRBJ2-4
v_call: TRBV19
cdr3_aa: CASSITGKANIQYF
cdr3_nt: TGTGCCAGTAGTATAACGGGCAAGGCGAACATTCAGTACTTC

cdr3_length: 17
clone_size: many
d_call: TRBD1
j_call: TRBJ1-6
v_call: TRBV6-5
cdr3_aa: CASSPPRGDSYNSPLHF
cdr3_nt: TGTGCCAGCAGTCCCCCCAGGGGGGACTCCTATAATTCACCCCTCCACTTT

cdr3_length: 12
clone_size: NA
d_call: NA
j_call: TRBJ1-6
v_call: TRBV5-1
cdr3_aa: CASSDLVEPLHF
cdr3_nt: TGCGCCAGCAGCGACCTTGTGGAGCCCCTCCACTTT

cdr3_length: 14
clone_size: NA
d_call: TRBD1
j_call: TRBJ1-6
v_call: TRBV25-1
cdr3_aa: CASSELQGDSPLHF
cdr3_nt: TGTGCCAGCAGTGAGTTGCAGGGGGATTCACCCCTCCACTTT

cdr3_length: 16
clone_size: few
d_call: TRBD1
j_call: TRBJ2-7
v_call: TRBV12-5
cdr3_aa: CASGLVVRDRAGEQYF
cdr3_nt: TGTGCTAGTGGTTTGGTAGTCCGGGACAGGGCCGGCGAGCAGTACTTC

cdr3_length: 13
clone_size: few
d_call: NA
j_call: TRBJ2-3
v_call: TRBV29-1
cdr3_aa: CSVEGQYTDTQYF
cdr3_nt: TGCAGCGTTGAAGGACAGTACACAGATACGCAGTATTTT

cdr3_length: 14
clone_size: few
d_call: TRBD2
j_call: TRBJ2-1
v_call: TRBV3-1
cdr3_aa: CASSQGLAGGEQFF
cdr3_nt: TGTGCCAGCAGCCAAGGGTTAGCGGGAGGCGAGCAGTTCTTC

cdr3_length: 14
clone_size: once
d_call: NA
j_call: TRBJ2-7
v_call: TRBV3-1
cdr3_aa: CASNHRDGGYEQYF
cdr3_nt: TGTGCCAGCAACCACAGGGACGGCGGCTACGAGCAGTACTTC

cdr3_length: 19
clone_size: few
d_call: TRBD2
j_call: TRBJ2-3
v_call: TRBV6-1
cdr3_aa: CASTRGSSGGARSTDTQYF
cdr3_nt: TGTGCCAGCACCAGAGGATCTAGCGGGGGGGCTCGTAGCACAGATACGCAGTATTTT

cdr3_length: 13
clone_size: NA
d_call: NA
j_call: TRBJ2-3
v_call: TRBV3-1
cdr3_aa: CASSPLSTDTQYF
cdr3_nt: TGTGCCAGCAGCCCCTTGAGCACAGATACGCAGTATTTT

cdr3_length: 15
clone_size: many
d_call: TRBD2
j_call: TRBJ2-1
v_call: TRBV9
cdr3_aa: CASSVSGGPYNEQFF
cdr3_nt: TGTGCCAGCAGCGTTAGCGGGGGGCCCTACAATGAGCAGTTCTTC

cdr3_length: 17
clone_size: NA
d_call: TRBD2
j_call: TRBJ2-1
v_call: TRBV7-9
cdr3_aa: CASSLGLAGVAFNEQFF
cdr3_nt: TGTGCCAGCAGCCTAGGACTAGCGGGGGTGGCTTTCAATGAGCAGTTCTTC

cdr3_length: 18
clone_size: NA
d_call: NA
j_call: TRBJ2-5
v_call: TRBV10-2
cdr3_aa: CASCPPARLEGGQETQYF
cdr3_nt: TGCGCCAGTTGCCCCCCCGCGCGTCTCGAGGGTGGCCAAGAGACCCAGTACTTC

cdr3_length: 21
clone_size: NA
d_call: NA
j_call: TRBJ2-3
v_call: TRBV7-8
cdr3_aa: CASSLIPPFAGSSHSTDTQYF
cdr3_nt: TGTGCCAGCAGCTTAATCCCCCCTTTTGCGGGGTCCAGCCATTCCACAGATACGCAGTATTTT

cdr3_length: 15
clone_size: NA
d_call: TRBD1
j_call: TRBJ2-1
v_call: TRBV7-9
cdr3_aa: CASSLEGAYYNEQFF
cdr3_nt: TGTGCCAGCAGCTTAGAGGGGGCCTACTACAATGAGCAGTTCTTC

cdr3_length: 15
clone_size: few
d_call: NA
j_call: TRBJ2-1
v_call: TRBV3-1
cdr3_aa: CASSQDRQSYNEQFF
cdr3_nt: TGTGCCAGCAGCCAAGATAGACAATCGTACAATGAGCAGTTCTTC

cdr3_length: 13
clone_size: few
d_call: NA
j_call: TRBJ2-6
v_call: TRBV30
cdr3_aa: CAWKLPGANVLTF
cdr3_nt: TGTGCCTGGAAACTCCCTGGGGCCAACGTCCTGACTTTC

cdr3_length: 14
clone_size: few
d_call: NA
j_call: TRBJ1-2
v_call: TRBV3-1
cdr3_aa: CASSQVDSNYGYTF
cdr3_nt: TGTGCCAGCAGCCAGGTGGACAGCAACTATGGCTACACCTTC

cdr3_length: 13
clone_size: NA
d_call: NA
j_call: TRBJ2-3
v_call: TRBV20-1
cdr3_aa: CSGVGLSTDTQYF
cdr3_nt: TGCAGTGGGGTCGGGCTTAGCACAGATACGCAGTATTTT